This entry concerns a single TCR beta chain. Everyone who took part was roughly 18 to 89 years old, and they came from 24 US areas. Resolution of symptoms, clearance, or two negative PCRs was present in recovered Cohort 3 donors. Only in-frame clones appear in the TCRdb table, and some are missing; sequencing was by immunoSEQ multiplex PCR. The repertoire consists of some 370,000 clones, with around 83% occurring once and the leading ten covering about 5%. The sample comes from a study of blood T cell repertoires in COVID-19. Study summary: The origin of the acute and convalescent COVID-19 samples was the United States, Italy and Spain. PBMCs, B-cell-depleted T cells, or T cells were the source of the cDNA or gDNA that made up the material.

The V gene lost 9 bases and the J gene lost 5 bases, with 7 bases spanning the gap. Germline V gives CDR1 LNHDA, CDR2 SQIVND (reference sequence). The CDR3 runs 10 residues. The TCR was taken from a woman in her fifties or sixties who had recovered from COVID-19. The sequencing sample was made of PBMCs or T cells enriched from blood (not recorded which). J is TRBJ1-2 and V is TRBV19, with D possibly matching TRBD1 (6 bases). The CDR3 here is CARQGYGYTF. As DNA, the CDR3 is TGTGCCAGACAGGGTTATGGCTACACCTTC.